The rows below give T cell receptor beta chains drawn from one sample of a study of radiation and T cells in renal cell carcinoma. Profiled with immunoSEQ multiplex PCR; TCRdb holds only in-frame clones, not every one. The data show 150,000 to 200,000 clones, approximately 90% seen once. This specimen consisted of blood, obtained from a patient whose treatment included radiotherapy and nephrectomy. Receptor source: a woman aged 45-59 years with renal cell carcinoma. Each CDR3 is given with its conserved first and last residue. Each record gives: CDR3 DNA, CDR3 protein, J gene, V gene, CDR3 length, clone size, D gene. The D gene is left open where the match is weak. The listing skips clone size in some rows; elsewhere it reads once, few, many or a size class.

CDR3 DNA: TGTGCCAGCAGTTCGACCCCGGGGGCCCCCGGCAATGAGCAGTTCTTC
CDR3 protein: CASSSTPGAPGNEQFF
J gene: TRBJ2-1
V gene: TRBV2
CDR3 length: 16
clone size: -
D gene: -

CDR3 DNA: TGTGCCAGTAGTATTTTTCCCACTGAAGCTTTCTTT
CDR3 protein: CASSIFPTEAFF
J gene: TRBJ1-1
V gene: TRBV19
CDR3 length: 12
clone size: -
D gene: -

CDR3 DNA: TGCGCCAGCAGCTTGGAACAAGACACTGAAGCTTTCTTT
CDR3 protein: CASSLEQDTEAFF
J gene: TRBJ1-1
V gene: TRBV5-1
CDR3 length: 13
clone size: -
D gene: -

CDR3 DNA: TGTGCCAGCAGTTTGGCCTACAACATGAACACTGAAGCTTTCTTT
CDR3 protein: CASSLAYNMNTEAFF
J gene: TRBJ1-1
V gene: TRBV27
CDR3 length: 15
clone size: -
D gene: -

CDR3 DNA: TGTGCCACCAGCAGAGATCGGGCGGACAATGAGCAGTTCTTC
CDR3 protein: CATSRDRADNEQFF
J gene: TRBJ2-1
V gene: TRBV15
CDR3 length: 14
clone size: -
D gene: -

CDR3 DNA: TGTGCCAGCAGCGTAGTAGGCGGGGGGGAAAACAATGAGCAGTTCTTC
CDR3 protein: CASSVVGGGENNEQFF
J gene: TRBJ2-1
V gene: TRBV9
CDR3 length: 16
clone size: -
D gene: TRBD2

CDR3 DNA: TGTGCCAGCAGCTTAGGGACAGGGGGCGTCAAAAACATTCAGTACTTC
CDR3 protein: CASSLGTGGVKNIQYF
J gene: TRBJ2-4
V gene: TRBV7-9
CDR3 length: 16
clone size: once
D gene: TRBD1

CDR3 DNA: TGTGCCACCATTGGGGTCCAGGGCTGGGATCAGCCCCAGCATTTT
CDR3 protein: CATIGVQGWDQPQHF
J gene: TRBJ1-5
V gene: TRBV6-1
CDR3 length: 15
clone size: few
D gene: -

CDR3 DNA: TGTGCCAGCAGCGATAGGGGGGGACTTATAAAGGCGGATACGCAGTATTTT
CDR3 protein: CASSDRGGLIKADTQYF
J gene: TRBJ2-3
V gene: TRBV9
CDR3 length: 17
clone size: once
D gene: -

CDR3 DNA: TGTGCCAGCAGTCTGACAGGGTATCAGCCCCAGCATTTT
CDR3 protein: CASSLTGYQPQHF
J gene: TRBJ1-5
V gene: TRBV6-5
CDR3 length: 13
clone size: -
D gene: TRBD1

CDR3 DNA: TGTGCCAGCAGCTTAGCGCGGTTCACAGATACGCAGTATTTT
CDR3 protein: CASSLARFTDTQYF
J gene: TRBJ2-3
V gene: TRBV11-2
CDR3 length: 14
clone size: -
D gene: -

CDR3 DNA: TGTGCCAGCAGTGATAGAACGAGCGGGGGGCACACAGATACGCAGTATTTT
CDR3 protein: CASSDRTSGGHTDTQYF
J gene: TRBJ2-3
V gene: TRBV6-1
CDR3 length: 17
clone size: -
D gene: TRBD2

CDR3 DNA: TGTGCCAGCAGTGACCCCTGGGATGAGCAGTTCTTC
CDR3 protein: CASSDPWDEQFF
J gene: TRBJ2-1
V gene: TRBV6-4
CDR3 length: 12
clone size: -
D gene: -

CDR3 DNA: TGTGCCAGCGGTGATACAGGAGATAATGAAAAACTGTTTTTT
CDR3 protein: CASGDTGDNEKLFF
J gene: TRBJ1-4
V gene: TRBV6-6
CDR3 length: 14
clone size: -
D gene: -

CDR3 DNA: TGTGCCAGCAGTTCAGGGACTAGCGGGGCGGAGACCCAGTACTTC
CDR3 protein: CASSSGTSGAETQYF
J gene: TRBJ2-5
V gene: TRBV6-6
CDR3 length: 15
clone size: -
D gene: TRBD2

CDR3 DNA: TGTGCCAGCAGTCCTTATGCGACAGGTTCCTACGCGGAGCAGTACTTC
CDR3 protein: CASSPYATGSYAEQYF
J gene: TRBJ2-7
V gene: TRBV14
CDR3 length: 16
clone size: -
D gene: -

CDR3 DNA: TGTGCCAGCAGCCCTACCCAAACAACTAATGAAAAACTGTTTTTT
CDR3 protein: CASSPTQTTNEKLFF
J gene: TRBJ1-4
V gene: TRBV16
CDR3 length: 15
clone size: -
D gene: -

CDR3 DNA: TGTGCCAGCATCCAAAAAAGGGGGTCACCCCTCCACTTT
CDR3 protein: CASIQKRGSPLHF
J gene: TRBJ1-6
V gene: TRBV6-1
CDR3 length: 13
clone size: -
D gene: -

CDR3 DNA: TGTGCCAGCAGCTTAGATTACCAGGGAAACACCATATATTTT
CDR3 protein: CASSLDYQGNTIYF
J gene: TRBJ1-3
V gene: TRBV11-2
CDR3 length: 14
clone size: few
D gene: -